The next 5 T cell receptor beta chains were all read from a single sample in a study of blood T cell repertoires in COVID-19. The data were produced by immunoSEQ multiplex PCR, yet TCRdb's version contains in-frame clones alone and is incomplete. Of about 43,000 clones listed, roughly 83% are singletons. The specimen was peripheral blood. These receptors were obtained from a woman aged 60-75 years with acute or convalescent COVID-19.

This clone was seen a few times. The V call is TRBV7-9, the J call TRBJ2-2; 7 bases line up with TRBD1. The CDR3 runs to 15 residues. V gave up 8 bases and J gave up 5 bases; unmatched junction bases: 11. CDR1 and CDR2 (germline): SEHNR, FQNEAQ (reference sequence). The CDR3 here is CASSPRGQPTGELFF. The CDR3 bases are TGTGCCAGCTCCCCCCGGGGACAGCCTACCGGGGAGCTGTTTTTT.

The chain joins TRBV27 to TRBJ2-1, with 16 positions matching TRBD2. This CDR3 contains 15 residues. The junction had 5 bases not matched to a gene; V was cut back by 5 bases and J by 10 bases. Germline V gene sequence: CDR1 MNHEY, CDR2 SMNVEV (reference sequence). The CDR3 spells CASSPGTSGGAEQFF. As DNA, the CDR3 is TGTGCCAGCAGTCCCGGGACTAGCGGGGGGGCCGAGCAGTTCTTC.

The chain employs TRBV29-1 and TRBJ1-1, with D possibly matching TRBD1 (6 bases). V dropped 5 bases and J dropped 0 bases, with 7 bases sitting between them. The CDR3 is 12 residues long. Germline V gene data show CDR1 as SQVTM and CDR2 as ANQGSEA. CDR3 in DNA: TGCAGCGTTAGACAGGTGAACACTGAAGCTTTCTTT. Encoded protein: CSVRQVNTEAFF.

The rearrangement links TRBV7-9 to TRBJ1-2; 8 nucleotides line up with TRBD1. The V gene's germline CDR1 is SEHNR and CDR2 FQNEAQ (reference sequence). V gave up 4 bases and J gave up 4 bases; unmatched junction bases: 8. There are 15 residues in the CDR3. CDR3 DNA: TGTGCCAGCAGCTCAACCGGGACAGGTGCCTATGGCTACACCTTC. Protein product: CASSSTGTGAYGYTF.

The chain is built from TRBV12-3 or TRBV12-4 and TRBJ1-6; D not certain. This CDR3 is 12 amino acids long. The V end was cut by 9 bases, the J end by 7 bases, with 10 bases between. The CDR3 here is CASSDTNSPLHF. The CDR3, as DNA: TGTGCCAGTAGCGACACGAATTCACCCCTCCACTTT.